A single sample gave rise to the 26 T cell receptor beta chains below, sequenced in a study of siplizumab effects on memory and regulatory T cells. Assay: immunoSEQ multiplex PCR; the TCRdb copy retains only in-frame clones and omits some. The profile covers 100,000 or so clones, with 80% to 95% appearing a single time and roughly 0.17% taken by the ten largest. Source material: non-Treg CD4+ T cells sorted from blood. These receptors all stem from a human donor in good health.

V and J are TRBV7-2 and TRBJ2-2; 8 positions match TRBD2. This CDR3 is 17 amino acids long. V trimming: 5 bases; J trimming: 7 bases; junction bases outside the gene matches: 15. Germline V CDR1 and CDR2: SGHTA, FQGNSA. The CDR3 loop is CASSPIVHGGAVGELFF. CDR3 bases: TGTGCCAGCAGCCCCATCGTTCACGGGGGGGCCGTCGGGGAGCTGTTTTTT.

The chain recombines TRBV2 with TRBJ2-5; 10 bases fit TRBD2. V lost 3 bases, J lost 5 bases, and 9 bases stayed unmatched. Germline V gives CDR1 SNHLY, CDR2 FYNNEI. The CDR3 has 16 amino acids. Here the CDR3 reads CASSDRVAGGGETQYF. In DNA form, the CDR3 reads TGTGCCAGCAGTGATCGGGTAGCGGGGGGCGGGGAGACCCAGTACTTC.

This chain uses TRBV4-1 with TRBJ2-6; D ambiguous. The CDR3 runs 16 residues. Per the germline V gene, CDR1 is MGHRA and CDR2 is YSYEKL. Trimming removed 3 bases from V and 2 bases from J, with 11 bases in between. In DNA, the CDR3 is TGCGCCAGCAGCCAGGGCTACGGGCCTGGGGCCAACGTCCTGACTTTC. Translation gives CASSQGYGPGANVLTF.

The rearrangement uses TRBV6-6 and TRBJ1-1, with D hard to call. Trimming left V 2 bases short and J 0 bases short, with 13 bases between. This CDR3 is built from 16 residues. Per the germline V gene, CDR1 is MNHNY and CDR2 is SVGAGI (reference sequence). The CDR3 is CASSYLTANLNTEAFF. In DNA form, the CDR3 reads TGTGCCAGCAGTTACCTGACGGCAAACCTGAACACTGAAGCTTTCTTT.

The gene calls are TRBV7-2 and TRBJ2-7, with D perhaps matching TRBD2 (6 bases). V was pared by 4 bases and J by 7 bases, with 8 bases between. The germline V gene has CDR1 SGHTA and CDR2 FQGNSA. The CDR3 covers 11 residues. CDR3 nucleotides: TGTGCCAGCAGCTGGGGGGTAGAGCAGTACTTC. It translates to CASSWGVEQYF.

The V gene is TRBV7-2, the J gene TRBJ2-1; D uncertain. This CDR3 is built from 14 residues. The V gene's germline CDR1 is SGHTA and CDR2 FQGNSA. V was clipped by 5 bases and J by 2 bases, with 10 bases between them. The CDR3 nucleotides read TGTGCCAGCAGCCCTATGCGGACCTACAATGAGCAGTTCTTC. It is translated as CASSPMRTYNEQFF.

The CDR3 region is CASSQKTSGVHEQFF. The CDR3 coding sequence is TGCGCCAGCAGCCAAAAGACTAGCGGGGTCCATGAGCAGTTCTTC. J is TRBJ2-1 and V is TRBV4-3; 11 bases are a match to TRBD2. CDR1 LGHNA and CDR2 YSLEER come from the germline V gene. This CDR3 contains 15 residues. The ends lost 2 bases at V and 8 bases at J; junction bases unmatched: 5.

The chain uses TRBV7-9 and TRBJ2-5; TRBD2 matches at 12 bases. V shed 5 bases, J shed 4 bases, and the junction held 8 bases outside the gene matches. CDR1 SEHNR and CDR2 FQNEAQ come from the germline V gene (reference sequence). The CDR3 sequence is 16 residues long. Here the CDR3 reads CASSPTGLAGRETQYF. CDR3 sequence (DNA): TGTGCCAGCAGCCCCACTGGACTAGCGGGGAGAGAGACCCAGTACTTC.

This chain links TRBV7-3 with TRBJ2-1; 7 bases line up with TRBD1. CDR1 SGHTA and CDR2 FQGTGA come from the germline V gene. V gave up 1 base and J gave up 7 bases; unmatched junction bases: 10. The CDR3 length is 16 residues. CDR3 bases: TGTGCCAGCAGCTTAATGGCCGGGACAGCCATAAATGAGCAGTTCTTC. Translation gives CASSLMAGTAINEQFF.

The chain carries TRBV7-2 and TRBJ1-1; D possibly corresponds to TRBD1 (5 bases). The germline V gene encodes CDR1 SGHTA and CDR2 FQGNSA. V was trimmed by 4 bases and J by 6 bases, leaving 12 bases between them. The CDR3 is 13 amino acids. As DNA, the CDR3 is TGTGCCAGCAGCTCCCAGGGTGCCGCTGAAGCTTTCTTT. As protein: CASSSQGAAEAFF.

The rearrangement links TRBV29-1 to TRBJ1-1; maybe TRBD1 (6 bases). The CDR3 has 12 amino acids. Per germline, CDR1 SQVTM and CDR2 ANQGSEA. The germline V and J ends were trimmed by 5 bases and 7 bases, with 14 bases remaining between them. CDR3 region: CSVQGRVIEAFF. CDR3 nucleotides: TGCAGCGTTCAGGGGAGGGTCATTGAAGCTTTCTTT.

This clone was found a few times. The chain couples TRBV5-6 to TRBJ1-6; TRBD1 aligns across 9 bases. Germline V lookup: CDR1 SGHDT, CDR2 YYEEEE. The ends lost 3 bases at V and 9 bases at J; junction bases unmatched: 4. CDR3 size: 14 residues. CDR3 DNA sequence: TGTGCCAGCAGCTGGGGACAGGGAGGTTCACCCCTCCACTTT. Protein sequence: CASSWGQGGSPLHF.

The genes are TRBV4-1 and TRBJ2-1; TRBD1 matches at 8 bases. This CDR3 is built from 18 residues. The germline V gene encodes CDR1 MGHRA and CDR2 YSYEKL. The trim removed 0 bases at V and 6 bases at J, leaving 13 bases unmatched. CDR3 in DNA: TGCGCCAGCAGCCAAGATCGGACAGGGCTACCATCCGGCAATGAGCAGTTCTTC. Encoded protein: CASSQDRTGLPSGNEQFF.

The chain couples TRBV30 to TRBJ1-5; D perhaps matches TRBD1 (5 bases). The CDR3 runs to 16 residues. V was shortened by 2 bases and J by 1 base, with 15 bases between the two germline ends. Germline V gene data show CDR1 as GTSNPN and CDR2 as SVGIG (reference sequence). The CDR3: CAWSMRGGGSNQPQHF. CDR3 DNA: TGTGCCTGGAGTATGCGCGGGGGGGGGAGCAATCAGCCCCAGCATTTT. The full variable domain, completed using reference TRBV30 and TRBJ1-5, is SQTIHQWPATLVQPVGSPLSLECTVEGTSNPNLYWYRQAAGRGLQLLFYSVGIGQISSEVPQNLSASRPQDRQFILSSKKLLLSDSGFYLCAWSMRGGGSNQPQHFGDGTRLSIL.

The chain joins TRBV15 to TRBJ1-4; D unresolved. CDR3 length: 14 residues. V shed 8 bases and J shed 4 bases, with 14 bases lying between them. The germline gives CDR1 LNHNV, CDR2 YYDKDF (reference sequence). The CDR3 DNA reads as TGTGCCACCTTGTCTGGACCGAGTAATGAAAAACTGTTTTTT. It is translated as CATLSGPSNEKLFF.

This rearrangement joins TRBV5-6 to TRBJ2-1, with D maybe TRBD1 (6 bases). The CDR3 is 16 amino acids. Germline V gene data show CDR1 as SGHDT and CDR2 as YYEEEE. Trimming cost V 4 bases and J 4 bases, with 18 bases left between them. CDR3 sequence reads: CASSVGGVGQYNEQFF. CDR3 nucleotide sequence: TGTGCCAGCAGCGTTGGGGGCGTCGGGCAGTACAATGAGCAGTTCTTC.

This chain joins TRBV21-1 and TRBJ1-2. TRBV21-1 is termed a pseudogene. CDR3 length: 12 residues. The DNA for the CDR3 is TGTGCCAGCAGCAAAAGAAGGTATGGCTACACCTTC. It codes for CASSKRRYGYTF.

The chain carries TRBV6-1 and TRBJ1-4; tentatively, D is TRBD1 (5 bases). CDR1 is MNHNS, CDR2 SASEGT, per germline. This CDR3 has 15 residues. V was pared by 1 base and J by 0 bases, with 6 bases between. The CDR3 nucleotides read TGTGCCAGCAGTGAAGTGGGGGCAACTAATGAAAAACTGTTTTTT. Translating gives CASSEVGATNEKLFF.

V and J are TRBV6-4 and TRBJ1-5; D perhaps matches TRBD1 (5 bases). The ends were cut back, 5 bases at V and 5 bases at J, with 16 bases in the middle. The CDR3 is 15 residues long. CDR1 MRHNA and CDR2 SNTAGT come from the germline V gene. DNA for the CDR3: TGTGCCAGCAGTCCCCACGGGGGTTTGGATCAGCCCCAGCATTTT. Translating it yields CASSPHGGLDQPQHF.

DNA of the CDR3: TGCGCCAGCAGTGAGAGGGGCTACGAGCAGTACTTC. It translates to CASSERGYEQYF. The chain employs TRBV10-2 and TRBJ2-7, with a tentative D call TRBD1 (5 bases). V gave up 2 bases and J gave up 3 bases, with 5 bases separating them. Germline V gene data show CDR1 as WSHSY and CDR2 as SAAADI. The CDR3 runs to 12 residues.

For the CDR3, the DNA is TGTGCCAGCAGCTTGGGACAGGGGATGAACACTGAAGCTTTCTTT. Translating it yields CASSLGQGMNTEAFF. This chain connects TRBV7-9 to TRBJ1-1; 10 bases are shared with TRBD1. This CDR3 comprises 15 residues. Germline trimming cut 3 bases from V and 0 bases from J; bases unmatched to any gene: 1. Germline CDR1 is SEHNR and CDR2 is FQNEAQ (reference sequence).

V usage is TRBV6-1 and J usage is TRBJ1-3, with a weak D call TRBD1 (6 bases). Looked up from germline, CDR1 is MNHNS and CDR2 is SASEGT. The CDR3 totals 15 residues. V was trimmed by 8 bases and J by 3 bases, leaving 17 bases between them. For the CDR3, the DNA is TGTGCCAGCCAAAATACAGGGTTGGGTGGAAACACCATATATTTT. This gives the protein CASQNTGLGGNTIYF.

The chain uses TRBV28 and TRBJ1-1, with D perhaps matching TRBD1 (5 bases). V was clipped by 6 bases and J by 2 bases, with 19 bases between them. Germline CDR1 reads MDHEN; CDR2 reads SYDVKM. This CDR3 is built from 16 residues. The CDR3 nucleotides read TGTGCCAGCAGAGAGACAAGTGGGGGTTCAAACACTGAAGCTTTCTTT. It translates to CASRETSGGSNTEAFF. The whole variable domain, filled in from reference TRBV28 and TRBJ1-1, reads DVKVTQSSRYLVKRTGEKVFLECVQDMDHENMFWYRQDPGLGLRLIYFSYDVKMKEKGDIPEGYSVSREKKERFSLILESASTNQTSMYLCASRETSGGSNTEAFFGQGTRLTVV.

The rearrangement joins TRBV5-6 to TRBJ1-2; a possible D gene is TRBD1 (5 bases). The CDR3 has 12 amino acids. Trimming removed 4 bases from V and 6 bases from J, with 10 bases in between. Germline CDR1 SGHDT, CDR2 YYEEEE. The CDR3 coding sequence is TGTGCCAGCAGCCCAGGGTTAAATGGCTACACCTTC. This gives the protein CASSPGLNGYTF.

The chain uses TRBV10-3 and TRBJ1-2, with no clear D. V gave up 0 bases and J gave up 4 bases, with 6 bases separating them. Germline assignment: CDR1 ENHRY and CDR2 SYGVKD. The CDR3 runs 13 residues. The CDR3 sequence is CAISESGVYGYTF. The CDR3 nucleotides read TGTGCCATCAGTGAGTCGGGCGTCTATGGCTACACCTTC.

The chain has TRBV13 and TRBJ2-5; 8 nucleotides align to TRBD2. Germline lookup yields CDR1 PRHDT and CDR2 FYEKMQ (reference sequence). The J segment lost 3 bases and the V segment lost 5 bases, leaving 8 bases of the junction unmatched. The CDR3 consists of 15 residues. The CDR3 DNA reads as TGTGCCAGCAGCCTAGTACCGGGACTAGAAGAGACCCAGTACTTC. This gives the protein CASSLVPGLEETQYF.